One sample yielded the 26 T cell receptor beta chains listed below, sequenced in a study of blood T cell repertoires in COVID-19. Here immunoSEQ multiplex PCR was the method, and the copy in TCRdb shows in-frame clones only, minus some. The sample records 200,000 to 250,000 clones, roughly 80% being singletons. The sample comprised peripheral blood. The receptor set was obtained from a woman aged 80 or over with COVID-19, enrolled during active disease.

The V call is TRBV18, the J call TRBJ1-5, with 10 nucleotides matching TRBD1. V shed 3 bases, J shed 4 bases, and the junction held 6 bases outside the gene matches. The CDR3 runs to 16 residues. Germline V gene sequence: CDR1 KGHSH, CDR2 LQKENI. CDR3 sequence (DNA): TGTGCCAGCTCACCGGGGACAGGGGAGTCAAATCAGCCCCAGCATTTT. Its translation is CASSPGTGESNQPQHF.

The chain joins TRBV6-6 to TRBJ1-2, with 9 nucleotides matching TRBD1. Germline-derived CDR1 and CDR2 are MNHNY and SVGAGI (reference sequence). The CDR3 sequence is 14 residues long. The V segment lost 5 bases and the J segment 10 bases; nucleotides outside the gene matches: 11. DNA of the CDR3: TGTGCCAGCAGTCGCGTGGGACAGGGAGCTGCCTACACCTTC. Its protein is CASSRVGQGAAYTF.

This chain links TRBV4-3 with TRBJ1-5; D is unresolved. The CDR3 loop spans 17 amino acids. Germline V gene data show CDR1 as LGHNA and CDR2 as YSLEER. Trimming stripped 0 bases from V and 3 bases from J, with 15 bases between. The CDR3 DNA reads TGCGCCAGCAGCCAAGATCGGGCAGGAGGGTTCAATCAGCCCCAGCATTTT. This sequence encodes CASSQDRAGGFNQPQHF.

The chain recombines TRBV6-6 with TRBJ1-5; D possibly corresponds to TRBD1 (5 bases). Trimming removed 4 bases from V and 1 base from J, with 14 bases in between. This CDR3 is built from 16 residues. Germline V gene data show CDR1 as MNHNY and CDR2 as SVGAGI (reference sequence). The CDR3 loop reads CASSWGGTESNQPQHF. CDR3 DNA: TGTGCCAGCAGTTGGGGGGGGACCGAGAGCAATCAGCCCCAGCATTTT.

V usage is TRBV9 and J usage is TRBJ2-1; D is perhaps TRBD2 (5 bases). The CDR3 runs to 14 residues. Germline-derived CDR1 and CDR2 are SGDLS and YYNGEE. V was pared by 2 bases and J by 5 bases, with 11 bases between. The CDR3 DNA is TGTGCCAGCAGCGTGCGGACTGTAAACAATGAGCAGTTCTTC. Translated, it gives CASSVRTVNNEQFF.

The chain uses TRBV2 and TRBJ1-4; 8 bases line up with TRBD1. The germline V gene encodes CDR1 SNHLY and CDR2 FYNNEI. This CDR3 region has 17 residues. The J segment lost 3 bases and the V segment lost 3 bases, leaving 9 bases of the junction unmatched. CDR3 sequence: CASSDAGRGLANEKLFF. CDR3 nucleotides: TGTGCCAGCAGTGATGCGGGCAGGGGGCTTGCTAATGAAAAACTGTTTTTT.

The chain has TRBV12-3 or TRBV12-4 and TRBJ1-1; D not certain. V was cut by 3 bases and J by 1 base, with 6 bases left in between. The CDR3 loop spans 13 amino acids. CDR3 sequence (DNA): TGTGCCAGCAGTTTTGACAAGAACACTGAAGCTTTCTTT. As protein: CASSFDKNTEAFF.

This clone showed up just once. The rearrangement joins TRBV11-2 to TRBJ2-1, with 8 nucleotides matching TRBD1. The V and J ends lost 2 bases and 9 bases, in that order; junction bases with no gene match: 6. This CDR3 is built from 14 residues. From germline, CDR1 is SGHAT and CDR2 FQNNGV. CDR3 residues: CASSLQGAGSEQFF. The CDR3 bases are TGTGCCAGCAGCTTACAGGGGGCAGGTAGTGAGCAGTTCTTC.

This clone was recorded once. The V call is TRBV3-1 (or the pseudogene TRBV3-2), the J call TRBJ2-2; D might be TRBD2 (5 bases). The CDR3 extends over 15 amino acids. Trimming took 4 bases from V and 5 from J, leaving 14 bases between them. Germline V gene sequence: CDR1 LGHDT, CDR2 YNNKEL (reference sequence). CDR3 in DNA: TGTGCCAGCAGCCCGAGGGTGATGAGGACCGGGGAGCTGTTTTTT. Its translation is CASSPRVMRTGELFF.

This chain uses TRBV5-1 with TRBJ1-2, with 7 bases that match TRBD1. V gave up 4 bases and J gave up 4 bases; unmatched junction bases: 10. The germline gives CDR1 SGHRS, CDR2 YFSETQ. The CDR3 totals 15 residues. The CDR3 DNA reads TGCGCCAGCAGCGGGGGACAGAAAATCTCCTATGGCTACACCTTC. It yields the protein CASSGGQKISYGYTF.

The V and J genes are TRBV5-6 and TRBJ1-4, with D unresolved. The CDR3 runs 12 residues. Germline V gene data show CDR1 as SGHDT and CDR2 as YYEEEE. V shed 4 bases and J shed 12 bases, with 13 bases lying between them. CDR3 residues: CASSAGLSELFF. CDR3 DNA sequence: TGTGCCAGCAGCGCTGGACTAAGTGAACTGTTTTTT.

The chain employs TRBV6-5 and TRBJ2-7, with D perhaps matching TRBD1 (6 bases). The V gene lost 6 bases and the J gene lost 5 bases, with 17 bases spanning the gap. Germline loops: CDR1 MNHEY, CDR2 SVGAGI. The CDR3 covers 14 residues. CDR3 sequence: CASSPMQGMDEQYF. The CDR3 DNA sequence: TGTGCCAGCAGCCCCATGCAGGGGATGGACGAGCAGTACTTC.

Turning to this clone: Other nucleotide sequences in the sample specify the same CDR3. The chain recombines TRBV6-5 with TRBJ1-2; D might be TRBD1 (5 bases). Germline CDR1 MNHEY, CDR2 SVGAGI. Trimming removed 6 bases from V and 4 bases from J, with 12 bases in between. The CDR3 is 13 residues long. The CDR3 coding sequence is TGTGCCAGCAGCCCCCCCGGGGGCTATGGCTACACCTTC. This encodes CASSPPGGYGYTF.

The chain is built from TRBV19 and TRBJ1-1; no definite D call. V was pared by 7 bases and J by 1 base, with 16 bases between. Germline-derived CDR1 and CDR2 are LNHDA and SQIVND (reference sequence). The CDR3 extends over 15 amino acids. CDR3 amino acids: CASKTSAGSNTEAFF. As DNA, the CDR3 is TGTGCCAGTAAAACCAGCGCCGGATCGAACACTGAAGCTTTCTTT.

The chain employs TRBV28 and TRBJ2-7, with 8 nucleotides matching TRBD1. Germline V gene sequence: CDR1 MDHEN, CDR2 SYDVKM. The V segment lost 8 bases and the J segment 3 bases; nucleotides outside the gene matches: 9. This CDR3 is 14 amino acids long. The CDR3 loop reads CASSPGQEFYEQYV. The CDR3 coding sequence is TGTGCCAGCTCCCCGGGACAGGAATTCTACGAGCAGTACGTC.

The genes are TRBV21-1 and TRBJ1-6. TRBV21-1 is marked as a pseudogene. The CDR3 totals 20 residues. CDR3 bases: TGTGCCAGCAGCAAAGGTCTAGTTGGGACGCCGGGACGGGGGAGATCACCCCTCCACTTT. Protein sequence: CASSKGLVGTPGRGRSPLHF.

The genes are TRBV6-5 and TRBJ1-6; D perhaps matches TRBD1 (6 bases). The V gene's germline CDR1 is MNHEY and CDR2 SVGAGI. V was cut by 4 bases and J by 7 bases, with 17 bases left in between. The CDR3 length is 16 residues. CDR3 protein: CASSFSSNRANSPLHF. The CDR3 coding sequence is TGTGCCAGCAGTTTCTCATCGAACAGGGCGAATTCACCCCTCCACTTT.

The genes are TRBV6-6 and TRBJ2-6, with D tentatively TRBD1 (5 bases). Germline CDR1 reads MNHNY; CDR2 reads SVGAGI (reference sequence). The V end lost 2 bases, the J end lost 0 bases, and 5 bases lay between the germline ends. The CDR3 runs to 15 residues. As DNA, the CDR3 is TGTGCCAGCAGTTACGACAGCTCTGGGGCCAACGTCCTGACTTTC. Amino acid sequence: CASSYDSSGANVLTF.

This clone was seen once. The chain carries TRBV28 and TRBJ1-1, with D unclear. V dropped 6 bases and J dropped 5 bases, with 13 bases sitting between them. Germline values: CDR1 MDHEN, CDR2 SYDVKM. This CDR3 comprises 13 residues. The chain's CDR3 is CASRYREETEAFF. CDR3 DNA sequence: TGTGCCAGCAGATACCGGGAAGAGACTGAAGCTTTCTTT.

The V call is TRBV15, the J call TRBJ1-4; 12 bases fit TRBD1. This CDR3 contains 16 residues. Germline V gene data show CDR1 as LNHNV and CDR2 as YYDKDF (reference sequence). V dropped 0 bases and J dropped 10; count of bases not matched to a gene: 6. This chain's CDR3 is CATSRDQGQGAIKLFF. DNA of the CDR3: TGTGCCACCAGCAGAGATCAGGGACAGGGGGCGATAAAACTGTTTTTT.

The chain joins TRBV7-2 to TRBJ2-7, with D maybe TRBD2 (5 bases). The germline CDR1 and CDR2 sequences are SGHTA and FQGNSA. V lost 1 base and J lost 0, with 10 bases in between. The CDR3 has 15 amino acids. CDR3 residues: CASSLGGGFSYEQYF. The CDR3 region has the DNA TGTGCCAGCAGCTTAGGAGGAGGTTTCTCCTACGAGCAGTACTTC. The variable domain in full, with the rest retrieved from reference TRBV7-2 and TRBJ2-7, is GAGVSQSPSNKVTEKGKDVELRCDPISGHTALYWYRQSLGQGLEFLIYFQGNSAPDKSGLPSDRFSAERTGGSVSTLTIQRTQQEDSAVYLCASSLGGGFSYEQYFGPGTRLTVT.

The V gene is TRBV19, the J gene TRBJ1-2, with 8 nucleotides matching TRBD1. The germline CDR1 and CDR2 sequences are LNHDA and SQIVND (reference sequence). J was trimmed by 6 bases and V by 7 bases; bases with no gene match: 10. The CDR3 consists of 14 residues. CDR3 DNA: TGTGCCAGTATAAAGACAGGGGAATTCAATGGCTACACCTTC. Translating it yields CASIKTGEFNGYTF.

V is TRBV9 and J is TRBJ2-5; 7 bases agree with TRBD2. V lost 6 bases to trimming and J lost 5 bases; unmatched junction nucleotides: 10. The V gene's germline CDR1 is SGDLS and CDR2 YYNGEE. The CDR3 is 14 residues long. CDR3 amino acids: CASTSTSWSETQYF. CDR3 coding DNA: TGTGCCAGCACCTCGACTAGCTGGTCGGAGACCCAGTACTTC.

V and J are TRBV5-1 and TRBJ2-7; D perhaps matches TRBD1 (5 bases). Germline V gene lookup returns CDR1 SGHRS and CDR2 YFSETQ. Between the trimmed V and J ends, which lost 2 bases and 7 bases, there was a span of 16 bases. The CDR3 runs 14 residues. The CDR3 nucleotides read TGCGCCAGCAGCTTTGGGCAGGGCGCTAAAGAGCAGTACTTC. Translation gives CASSFGQGAKEQYF.

The chain employs TRBV2 and TRBJ1-4; possibly TRBD1 for D (5 bases). This CDR3 contains 15 residues. Germline values: CDR1 SNHLY, CDR2 FYNNEI. V gave up 2 bases and J gave up 7 bases, with 14 bases separating them. CDR3 region: CASSERGARGEKLFF. CDR3 nucleotide sequence: TGTGCCAGCAGTGAACGCGGGGCGCGTGGTGAAAAACTGTTTTTT.

V and J are TRBV11-2 and TRBJ2-3; 8 nucleotides agree with TRBD2. Germline V gene lookup returns CDR1 SGHAT and CDR2 FQNNGV. The CDR3 length is 17 residues. V lost 0 bases and J lost 3; bases outside the gene matches: 8. The CDR3 region is CASSLDRGSGVTDTQYF. The DNA for the CDR3 is TGTGCCAGCAGCTTAGATCGGGGTAGCGGGGTAACAGATACGCAGTATTTT.